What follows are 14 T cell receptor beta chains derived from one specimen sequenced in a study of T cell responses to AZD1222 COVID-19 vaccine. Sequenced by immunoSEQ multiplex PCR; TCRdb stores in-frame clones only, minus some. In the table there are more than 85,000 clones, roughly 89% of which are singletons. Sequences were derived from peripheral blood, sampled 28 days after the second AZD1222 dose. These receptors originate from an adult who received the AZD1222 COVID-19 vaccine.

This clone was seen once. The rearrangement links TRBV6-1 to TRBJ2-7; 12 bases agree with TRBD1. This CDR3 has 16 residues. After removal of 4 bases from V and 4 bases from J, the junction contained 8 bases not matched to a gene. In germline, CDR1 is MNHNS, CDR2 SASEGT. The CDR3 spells CASSGPWDRGHYEQYF. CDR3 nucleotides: TGTGCCAGCAGTGGGCCGTGGGACAGGGGGCATTACGAGCAGTACTTC.

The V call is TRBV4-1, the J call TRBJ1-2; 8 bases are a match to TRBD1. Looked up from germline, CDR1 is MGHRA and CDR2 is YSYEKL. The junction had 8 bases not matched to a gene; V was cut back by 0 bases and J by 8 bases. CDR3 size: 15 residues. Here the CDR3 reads CASSQEAGQGLGYTF. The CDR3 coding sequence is TGCGCCAGCAGCCAAGAAGCCGGACAGGGCTTAGGCTACACCTTC.

The CDR3 bases are TGTGCCAGCAGCGTAGGGCAGGGGGCGGGTGGCTACACCTTC. Amino acid sequence: CASSVGQGAGGYTF. V is TRBV9 and J is TRBJ1-2; TRBD1 matches 8 bases. The CDR3 spans 14 residues. Trimming cost V 0 bases and J 7 bases; bases outside gene matches: 5. Germline V gives CDR1 SGDLS, CDR2 YYNGEE. The variable domain in full, completed from reference TRBV9 and TRBJ1-2, reads DSGVTQTPKHLITATGQRVTLRCSPRSGDLSVYWYQQSLDQGLQFLIQYYNGEERAKGNILERFSAQQFPDLHSELNLSSLELGDSALYFCASSVGQGAGGYTFGSGTRLTVV.

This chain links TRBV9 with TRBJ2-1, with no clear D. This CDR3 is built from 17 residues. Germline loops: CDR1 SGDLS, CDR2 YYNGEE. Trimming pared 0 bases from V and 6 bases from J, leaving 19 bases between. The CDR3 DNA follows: TGTGCCAGCAGCGTAGTAGGTAGCCTCCTCCCCCCCAATGAGCAGTTCTTC. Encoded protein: CASSVVGSLLPPNEQFF.

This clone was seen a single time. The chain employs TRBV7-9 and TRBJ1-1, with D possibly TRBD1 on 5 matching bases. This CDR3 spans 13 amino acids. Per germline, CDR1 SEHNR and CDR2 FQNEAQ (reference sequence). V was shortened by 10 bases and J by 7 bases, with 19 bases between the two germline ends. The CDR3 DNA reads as TGTGCCACCTTCGCACAGGAGGGCGATGAAGCTTTCTTT. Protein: CATFAQEGDEAFF.

The CDR3: CASSSGTGDTGELFF. Here the CDR3 DNA reads TGTGCCAGCAGCTCAGGAACTGGAGACACCGGGGAGCTGTTTTTT. The genes are TRBV7-9 and TRBJ2-2; D remains unclear. V lost 4 bases, J lost 3 bases, and 12 bases lay in between. Germline values: CDR1 SEHNR, CDR2 FQNEAQ (reference sequence). The CDR3 is 15 amino acids. The full variable domain, in which reference TRBV7-9 and TRBJ2-2 provide the parts outside the CDR3, is DTGVSQNPRHKITKRGQNVTFRCDPISEHNRLYWYRQTLGQGPEFLTYFQNEAQLEKSRLLSDRFSAERPKGSFSTLEIQRTEQGDSAMYLCASSSGTGDTGELFFGEGSRLTVL.

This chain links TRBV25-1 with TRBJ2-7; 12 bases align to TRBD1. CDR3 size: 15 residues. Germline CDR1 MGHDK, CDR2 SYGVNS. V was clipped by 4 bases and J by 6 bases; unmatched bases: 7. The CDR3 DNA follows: TGTGCCAGCAGTGCCCTCGGGGGACAGGGGGCCGAGCAGTACTTC. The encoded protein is CASSALGGQGAEQYF.

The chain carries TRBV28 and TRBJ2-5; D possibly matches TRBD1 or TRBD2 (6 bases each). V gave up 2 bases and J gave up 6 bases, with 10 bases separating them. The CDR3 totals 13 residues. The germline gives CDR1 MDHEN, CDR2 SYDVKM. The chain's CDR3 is CASSLQGRQTQYF. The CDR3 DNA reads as TGTGCCAGCAGTTTACAGGGGAGGCAGACCCAGTACTTC.

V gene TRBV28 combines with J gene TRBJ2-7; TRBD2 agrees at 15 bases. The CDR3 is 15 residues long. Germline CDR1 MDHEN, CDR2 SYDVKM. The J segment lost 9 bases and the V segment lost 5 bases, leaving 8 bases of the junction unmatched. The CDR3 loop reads CASSLQGLAGGGQYF. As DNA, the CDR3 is TGTGCCAGCAGTCTGCAGGGACTAGCGGGAGGCGGGCAGTACTTC.

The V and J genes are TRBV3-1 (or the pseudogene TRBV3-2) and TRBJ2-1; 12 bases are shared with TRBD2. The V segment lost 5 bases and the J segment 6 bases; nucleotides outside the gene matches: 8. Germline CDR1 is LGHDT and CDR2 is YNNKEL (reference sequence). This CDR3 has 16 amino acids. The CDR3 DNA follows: TGTGCCAGCAGCAGCTGGACTAGCGGGACGGCCAATGAGCAGTTCTTC. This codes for CASSSWTSGTANEQFF.

The CDR3 region is CASSPGTGGNEQFF. In nucleotides, the CDR3 is TGCGCCAGCAGCCCTGGGACAGGGGGCAATGAGCAGTTCTTC. V is TRBV5-1 and J is TRBJ2-1; 11 positions agree with TRBD1. The CDR3 spans 14 residues. After removal of 4 bases from V and 6 bases from J, the junction contained 3 bases not matched to a gene. From germline, CDR1 is SGHRS and CDR2 YFSETQ.

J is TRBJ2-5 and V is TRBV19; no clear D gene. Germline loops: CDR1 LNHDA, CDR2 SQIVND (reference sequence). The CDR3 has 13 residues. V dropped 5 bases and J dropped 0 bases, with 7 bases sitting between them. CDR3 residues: CASSDKHQETQYF. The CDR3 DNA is TGTGCCAGTAGTGACAAACACCAAGAGACCCAGTACTTC.

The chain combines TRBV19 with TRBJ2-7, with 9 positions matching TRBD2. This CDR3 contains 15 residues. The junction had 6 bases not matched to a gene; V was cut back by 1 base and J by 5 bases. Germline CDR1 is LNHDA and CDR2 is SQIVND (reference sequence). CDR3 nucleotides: TGTGCCAGTAGTATAGGCGGGAGGGCCATCCACGAGCAGTACTTC. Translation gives CASSIGGRAIHEQYF.

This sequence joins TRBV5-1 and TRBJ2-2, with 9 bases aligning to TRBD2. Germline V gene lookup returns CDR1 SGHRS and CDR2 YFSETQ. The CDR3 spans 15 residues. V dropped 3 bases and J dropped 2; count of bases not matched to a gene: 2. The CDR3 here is CASSYSGSNTGELFF. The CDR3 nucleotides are TGCGCCAGCAGCTATAGCGGGAGCAACACCGGGGAGCTGTTTTTT.